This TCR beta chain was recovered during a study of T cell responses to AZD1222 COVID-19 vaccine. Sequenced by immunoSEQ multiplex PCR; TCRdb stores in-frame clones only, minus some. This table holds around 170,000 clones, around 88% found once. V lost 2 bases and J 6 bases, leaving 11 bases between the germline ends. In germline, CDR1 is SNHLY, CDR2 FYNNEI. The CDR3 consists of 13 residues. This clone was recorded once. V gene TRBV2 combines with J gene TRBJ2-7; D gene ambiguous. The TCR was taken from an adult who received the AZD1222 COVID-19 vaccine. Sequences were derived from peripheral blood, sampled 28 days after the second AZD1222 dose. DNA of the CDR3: TGTGCCAGCAGTGAAAACGAGCTTGGCGAGCAGTACTTC. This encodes CASSENELGEQYF.